The 21 T cell receptor beta chains below all came from one sample that was sequenced in a study of regulatory T cells in long-lasting Graves disease. Combining iRepertoire HTBI primers with Arm-PCR of CDR3 regions, the authors built TCR beta libraries. TCRdb reanalysed the multiplex PCR reads using MiXCR and keeps one entry per CDR3 protein. This table holds over 450,000 distinct CDR3 sequences, 9.5% to 15% found once. As for time point: newly diagnosed GD, antithyroid drugs for less than 3 months. Researchers made the TCR library from RNA that was extracted from PBMCs. The same data also went into a second study, on T cells in Graves' hyperthyroidism and ophthalmopathy.

The specimen was peripheral blood mononuclear cells (PBMCs), collected at new diagnosis, from a patient treated with antithyroid drugs. All receptors come from a woman aged 25 to 39 with Graves disease.

This clonotype was seen repeatedly, ten times or more. This chain joins TRBV6-1 and TRBJ1-6; D unclear. Germline V gives CDR1 MNHNS, CDR2 SASEGT. The length of the CDR3 is 15 residues. V was shortened by 6 bases and J by 9 bases, with 18 bases between the two germline ends. The CDR3 region has the DNA TGTGCCAGCAGACCATTTGTAGGCCGAGGTTCACCCCTCCACTTT. Translating gives CASRPFVGRGSPLHF.

Ten or more counts support this clonotype. This chain connects TRBV11-2 to TRBJ2-7; 10 bases fit TRBD1. Germline CDR1 and CDR2: SGHAT and FQNNGV. V shed 11 bases and J 3 bases; nucleotides not matched to a gene: 4. The CDR3 has 12 residues. CDR3 sequence (DNA): TGTGCCTCCCGGGACAGGGGCTACGAGCAGTACTTC. This gives the protein CASRDRGYEQYF. The whole variable domain, remainder taken from reference TRBV11-2 and TRBJ2-7, is EAGVAQSPRYKIIEKRQSVAFWCNPISGHATLYWYQQILGQGPKLLIQFQNNGVVDDSQLPKDRFSAERLKGVDSTLKIQPAKLEDSAVYLCASRDRGYEQYFGPGTRLTVT.

Concerning this clonotype itself: A read error is likely here: a far larger clone is one base away. This chain joins TRBV12-3 or TRBV12-4 and TRBJ2-7, with 11 bases identical to TRBD2. This CDR3 comprises 21 residues. V trimming: 4 bases; J trimming: 7 bases; junction bases outside the gene matches: 27. The chain's CDR3 is CASSYSQSLAGGGGLYNEQYF. CDR3 nucleotides: TGTGCCAGCAGTTACTCTCAAAGCCTAGCGGGAGGAGGGGGATTGTACAATGAGCAGTACTTC.

Ten or more counts support this clonotype. This chain links TRBV5-5 with TRBJ1-5; D not resolved. This CDR3 is built from 13 residues. Germline V CDR1 and CDR2: SGHKS, YYEKEE (reference sequence). V lost 4 bases and J lost 7, with 12 bases in between. CDR3 in DNA: TGTGCCAGCAGCATAGGACCGACGCAGCCCCAGCATTTT. Translated: CASSIGPTQPQHF. Complete variable domain (other parts from reference TRBV5-5 and TRBJ1-5): DAGVTQSPTHLIKTRGQQVTLRCSPISGHKSVSWYQQVLGQGPQFIFQYYEKEERGRGNFPDRFSARQFPNYSSELNVNALLLGDSALYLCASSIGPTQPQHFGDGTRLSIL.

The sample holds many counts of this clonotype. This rearrangement joins TRBV7-8 to TRBJ1-6, with 9 bases that match TRBD1. The trim removed 2 bases at V and 7 bases at J, leaving 12 bases unmatched. Germline-derived CDR1 and CDR2 are SGHVS and FQNEAQ. The CDR3 totals 18 residues. The CDR3 is CASSLRGDRARRNSPLHF. CDR3 DNA sequence: TGTGCCAGCAGCTTAAGGGGGGACAGGGCGCGGCGGAATTCACCCCTCCACTTT.

This clonotype was seen repeatedly, ten times or more. The gene calls are TRBV12-3 or TRBV12-4 and TRBJ1-2; no definite D call. Deletions cut 3 bases from V and 1 base from J, with 12 bases between. The CDR3 length is 15 residues. CDR3 protein: CASSFGRGVNYGYTF. The CDR3 DNA follows: TGTGCCAGCAGTTTCGGCCGGGGAGTTAACTATGGCTACACCTTC.

At least ten counts were recorded for this clonotype. The V and J genes are TRBV15 and TRBJ2-7, with 9 bases identical to TRBD1. Trimming at V came to 4 bases and at J to 4 bases, leaving 11 bases not matched to a gene. Germline CDR1 is LNHNV and CDR2 is YYDKDF (reference sequence). There are 16 residues in the CDR3. The CDR3 spells CATSMLSTGGRYEQYF. The CDR3 coding sequence is TGTGCCACCAGCATGCTTTCGACAGGGGGAAGGTACGAGCAGTACTTC.

At least ten counts were recorded for this clonotype. CDR3 sequence (DNA): TGTGCCAGCAGTTACTCGGGGGAATACAATCAGCCCCAGCATTTT. Its translation: CASSYSGEYNQPQHF. J is TRBJ1-5 and V is TRBV6-5; possible D gene TRBD1, 5 bases. Trimming shortened V by 0 bases and J by 3 bases, and 9 bases separated the two germline ends. CDR1 is MNHEY and CDR2 is SVGAGI in the germline V gene. The CDR3 runs to 15 residues.

The V call is TRBV29-1, the J call TRBJ1-2; D perhaps matches TRBD1 (5 bases). The CDR3 has 13 residues. V lost 1 base and J 4 bases, leaving 10 bases between the germline ends. CDR1 and CDR2 from the germline V gene are SQVTM and ANQGSEA. CDR3 sequence reads: CSVEVIGGYGYTF. DNA for the CDR3: TGCAGCGTTGAAGTCATCGGGGGCTATGGCTACACCTTC.

The DNA of the CDR3 is TGTGCCAGCAGTTACCGGGACAGCTACGAGCAGTTCTTC. Translation: CASSYRDSYEQFF. This rearrangement joins TRBV12-3 or TRBV12-4 to TRBJ2-1; 7 bases match TRBD1. V trimming: 4 bases; J trimming: 10 bases; junction bases outside the gene matches: 7. This CDR3 has 13 amino acids.

Details on this clonotype: A much larger clone is a single base away; this may be a read error. The J gene is TRBJ1-1, the V gene TRBV4-3; D not certain. CDR3 size: 13 residues. Germline CDR1 and CDR2: LGHNA and YSLEER. In nucleotides, the CDR3 is TGCGTCAGCAGCCAAGAGAGGACCACTGAAGCTTTCTTT. Translation: CVSSQERTTEAFF.

This clonotype was recorded many times. The chain uses TRBV6-4 and TRBJ2-5, with a possible D match to TRBD1 (6 bases). Per germline, CDR1 MRHNA and CDR2 SNTAGT. V lost 4 bases to trimming and J lost 6 bases, with 12 bases between them. The CDR3 runs 13 residues. The CDR3 DNA reads as TGTGCCAGCAGTGCGCCCCAGGGGAAGACCCAGTACTTC. It translates to CASSAPQGKTQYF.

This clonotype showed up many times. This chain joins TRBV29-1 and TRBJ2-5; 8 bases are a match to TRBD1. CDR1 SQVTM and CDR2 ANQGSEA come from the germline V gene. There are 13 residues in the CDR3. V was clipped by 5 bases and J by 4 bases; unmatched bases: 6. CDR3 in DNA: TGCAGCGTTCTTGGACAGGGCTTAGAGACCCAGTACTTC. This sequence encodes CSVLGQGLETQYF.

This clonotype came up many times. The chain couples TRBV6-5 to TRBJ2-3; D perhaps matches TRBD2 (6 bases). Germline V gives CDR1 MNHEY, CDR2 SVGAGI. The V end lost 3 bases, the J end lost 8 bases, and 24 bases lay between the germline ends. There are 17 residues in the CDR3. The CDR3 loop reads CASSYRATAFGSGTQYF. CDR3 in DNA: TGTGCCAGCAGTTATCGGGCGACAGCGTTTGGTAGCGGTACGCAGTATTTT.

This clonotype was counted at least ten times. The genes are TRBV20-1 and TRBJ2-3; 8 bases line up with TRBD2. Trimming took 0 bases from V and 0 from J; bases not matched to a gene: 2. In germline, CDR1 is DFQATT, CDR2 SNEGSKA (reference sequence). The CDR3 has 15 residues. The CDR3 coding sequence is TGCAGTGCTAGAGAGGAGCGGGAGAGCACAGATACGCAGTATTTT. Amino acid sequence: CSAREERESTDTQYF.

In its sample, this clonotype was seen many times. The DNA for the CDR3 is TGTGCCAGCAAGACAGATACAGGGGACACTGAAGCTTTCTTT. Encoded protein: CASKTDTGDTEAFF. The chain links TRBV6-1 to TRBJ1-1; 7 bases align to TRBD1. After removal of 7 bases from V and 3 bases from J, the junction contained 8 bases not matched to a gene. Germline assignment: CDR1 MNHNS and CDR2 SASEGT. CDR3 length equals 14 residues.

In its sample, this clonotype was seen many times. The rearrangement uses TRBV7-9 and TRBJ1-3; D not resolved. Looked up from germline, CDR1 is SEHNR and CDR2 is FQNEAQ (reference sequence). The V end was cut by 6 bases, the J end by 0 bases, with 12 bases between. CDR3 size: 15 residues. CDR3 coding DNA: TGTGCCAGCAGTTACACGATGAACTCTGGAAACACCATATATTTT. Protein sequence: CASSYTMNSGNTIYF. Full variable domain (outside the CDR3, taken from reference TRBV7-9 and TRBJ1-3): DTGVSQNPRHKITKRGQNVTFRCDPISEHNRLYWYRQTLGQGPEFLTYFQNEAQLEKSRLLSDRFSAERPKGSFSTLEIQRTEQGDSAMYLCASSYTMNSGNTIYFGEGSWLTVV.

The chain employs TRBV2 and TRBJ1-6, with unresolved D. V lost 6 bases to trimming and J lost 1 base, with 10 bases between them. The CDR3 consists of 15 residues. Germline values: CDR1 SNHLY, CDR2 FYNNEI. The CDR3 sequence is CASRTVESYNSPLHF. CDR3 DNA: TGTGCCAGCAGGACGGTCGAGTCCTATAATTCACCCCTCCACTTT.

The table lists this clonotype with many counts. J is TRBJ2-1 and V is TRBV3-1; TRBD2 is a possible D gene (5 bases). Germline values: CDR1 LGHDT, CDR2 YNNKEL (reference sequence). CDR3 length: 16 amino acids. Trimming removed 4 bases from V and 8 bases from J, with 21 bases in between. CDR3 in amino acids: CASSRSSGRPRDEQFF. The CDR3 nucleotides are TGTGCCAGCAGCCGGTCAAGCGGCAGGCCAAGGGATGAGCAGTTCTTC.

There are many counts of this clonotype. The chain couples TRBV15 to TRBJ2-7; no clear D gene. Per germline, CDR1 LNHNV and CDR2 YYDKDF (reference sequence). Trimming cost V 0 bases and J 1 base, with 10 bases left between them. CDR3 length: 15 amino acids. This chain's CDR3 is CATSRDRVTSYEQYF. The CDR3 region has the DNA TGTGCCACCAGCAGAGATAGGGTGACGTCCTACGAGCAGTACTTC.

This clonotype was seen at least ten times. The junction differs from germline at one of its ends, possibly a read error. The chain joins TRBV12-3 or TRBV12-4 to TRBJ1-2; D might be TRBD1 (5 bases). CDR3 length equals 11 residues. CDR3 sequence: CASSLGGDLSF. CDR3 DNA: TGTGCCAGCAGTTTAGGGGGGGACCTCTCCTTC.